What follows describes a single T cell receptor beta chain. Its target is not known. Trimming removed 4 bases at V and 4 bases at J, with 19 bases between. CDR1 and CDR2 (germline): MNHEY, SVGEGT. This CDR3 region has 16 residues. This sample is drawn from a study of T cells after yellow fever vaccination. Study-wide points: Faster peaking, at day 5 versus 15, marked a secondary response that was weaker.

In TCRdb, the 5' RACE reads were re-called with MiXCR into one record per CDR3 protein. Among some 400,000 distinct CDR3 sequences listed, around 19% were seen once. The specimen comprised PBMCs, sampled before the yellow fever booster vaccination. This chain joins TRBV6-2 or TRBV6-3 and TRBJ2-5; the D gene is possibly TRBD1 (6 bases). This receptor was obtained from a man aged 18 to 30 who received the YFV17D yellow fever vaccine. DNA of the CDR3: TGTGCCAGCAGTTGGACACACACAGGGTTTCGAGAGACCCAGTACTTC. Amino acids: CASSWTHTGFRETQYF.